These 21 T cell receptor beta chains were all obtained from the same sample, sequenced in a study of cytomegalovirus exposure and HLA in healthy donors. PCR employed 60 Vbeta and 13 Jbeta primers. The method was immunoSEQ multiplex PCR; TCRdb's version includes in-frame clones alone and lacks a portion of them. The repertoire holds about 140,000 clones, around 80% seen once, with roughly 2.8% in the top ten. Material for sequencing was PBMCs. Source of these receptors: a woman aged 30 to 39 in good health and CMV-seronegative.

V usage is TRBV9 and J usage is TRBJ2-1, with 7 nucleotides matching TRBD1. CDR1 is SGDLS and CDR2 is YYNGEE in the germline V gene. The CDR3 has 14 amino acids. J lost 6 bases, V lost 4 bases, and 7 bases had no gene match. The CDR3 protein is CASSQDRAFNEQFF. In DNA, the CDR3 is TGTGCCAGCAGCCAAGACAGGGCCTTCAATGAGCAGTTCTTC.

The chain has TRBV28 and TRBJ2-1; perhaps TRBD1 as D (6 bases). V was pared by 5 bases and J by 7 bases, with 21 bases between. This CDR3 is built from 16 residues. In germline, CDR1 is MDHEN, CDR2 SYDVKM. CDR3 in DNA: TGTGCCAGCAGTCCCCCCGGGACAACTACGGTGAATGAGCAGTTCTTC. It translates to CASSPPGTTTVNEQFF.

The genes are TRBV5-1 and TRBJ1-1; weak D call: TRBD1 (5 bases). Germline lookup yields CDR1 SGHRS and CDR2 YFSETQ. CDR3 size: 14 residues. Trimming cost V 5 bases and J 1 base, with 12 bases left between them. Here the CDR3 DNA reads TGCGCCAGCAGTTCGCCCGGGGGGAACACTGAAGCTTTCTTT. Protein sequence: CASSSPGGNTEAFF.

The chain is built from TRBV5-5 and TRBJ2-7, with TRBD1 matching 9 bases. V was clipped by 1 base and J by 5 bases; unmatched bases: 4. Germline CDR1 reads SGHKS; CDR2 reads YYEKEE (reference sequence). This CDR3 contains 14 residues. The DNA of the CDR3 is TGTGCCAGCAGCTTGTGGGACAGGGACCACGAGCAGTACTTC. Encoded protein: CASSLWDRDHEQYF.

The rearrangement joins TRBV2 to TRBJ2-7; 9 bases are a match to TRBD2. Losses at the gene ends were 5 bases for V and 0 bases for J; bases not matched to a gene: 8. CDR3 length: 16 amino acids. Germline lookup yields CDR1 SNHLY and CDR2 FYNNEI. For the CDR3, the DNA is TGTGCCAGCAGTCCCCGACTAGCGGTAAGCTCCTACGAGCAGTACTTC. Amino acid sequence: CASSPRLAVSSYEQYF.

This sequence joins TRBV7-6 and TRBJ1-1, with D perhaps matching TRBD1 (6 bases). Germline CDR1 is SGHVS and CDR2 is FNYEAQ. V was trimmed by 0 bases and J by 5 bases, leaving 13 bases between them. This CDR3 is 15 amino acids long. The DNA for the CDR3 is TGTGCCAGCAGCTTAGCGCTGAGGGGGGGTACTGAAGCTTTCTTT. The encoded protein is CASSLALRGGTEAFF. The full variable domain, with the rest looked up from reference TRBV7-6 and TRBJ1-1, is GAGVSQSPRYKVTKRGQDVALRCDPISGHVSLYWYRQALGQGPEFLTYFNYEAQQDKSGLPNDRFSAERPEGSISTLTIQRTEQRDSAMYRCASSLALRGGTEAFFGQGTRLTVV.

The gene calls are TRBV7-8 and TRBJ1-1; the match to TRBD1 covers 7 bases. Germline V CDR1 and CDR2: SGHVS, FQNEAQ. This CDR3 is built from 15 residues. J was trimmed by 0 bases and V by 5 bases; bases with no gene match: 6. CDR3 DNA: TGTGCCAGCAGCCGAAGGACAGGAATGAACACTGAAGCTTTCTTT. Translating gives CASSRRTGMNTEAFF.

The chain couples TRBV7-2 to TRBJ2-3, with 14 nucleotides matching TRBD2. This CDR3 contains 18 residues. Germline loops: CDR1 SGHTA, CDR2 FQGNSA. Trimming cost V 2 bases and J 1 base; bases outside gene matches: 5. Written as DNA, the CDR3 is TGTGCCAGCAGCTTAAGGGGACTAGCGGGGGTCGGCACAGATACGCAGTATTTT. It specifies CASSLRGLAGVGTDTQYF.

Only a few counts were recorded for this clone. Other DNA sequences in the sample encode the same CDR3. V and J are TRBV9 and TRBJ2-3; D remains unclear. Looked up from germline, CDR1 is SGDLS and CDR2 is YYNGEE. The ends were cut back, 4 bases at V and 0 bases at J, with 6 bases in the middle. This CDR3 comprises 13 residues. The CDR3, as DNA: TGTGCCAGCAGCCCCCTGAGCACAGATACGCAGTATTTT. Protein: CASSPLSTDTQYF. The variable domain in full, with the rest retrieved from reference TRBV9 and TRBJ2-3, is DSGVTQTPKHLITATGQRVTLRCSPRSGDLSVYWYQQSLDQGLQFLIQYYNGEERAKGNILERFSAQQFPDLHSELNLSSLELGDSALYFCASSPLSTDTQYFGPGTRLTVL.

The CDR3 DNA reads as TGCGCCAGCACCGGACTAGCGGGGGGTCTGCGGGACAATGAGCAGTTCTTC. Amino acid sequence: CASTGLAGGLRDNEQFF. This rearrangement joins TRBV5-1 to TRBJ2-1, with 14 positions matching TRBD2. The V and J ends lost 6 bases and 5 bases, in that order; junction bases with no gene match: 10. Germline CDR1 is SGHRS and CDR2 is YFSETQ. The CDR3 spans 17 residues.

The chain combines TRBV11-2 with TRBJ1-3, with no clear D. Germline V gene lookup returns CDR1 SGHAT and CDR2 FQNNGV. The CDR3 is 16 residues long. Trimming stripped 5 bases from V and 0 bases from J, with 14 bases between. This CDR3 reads CASSVRRAVSGNTIYF. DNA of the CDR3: TGTGCCAGCAGCGTCAGGAGGGCGGTCTCTGGAAACACCATATATTTT.

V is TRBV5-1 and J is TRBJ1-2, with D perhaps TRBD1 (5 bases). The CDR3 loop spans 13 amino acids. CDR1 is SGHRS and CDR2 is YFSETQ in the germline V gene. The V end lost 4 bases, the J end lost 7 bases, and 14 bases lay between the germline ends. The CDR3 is CASSPRQGSGYTF. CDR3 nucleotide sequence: TGCGCCAGCAGCCCCCGGCAGGGCTCTGGCTACACCTTC.

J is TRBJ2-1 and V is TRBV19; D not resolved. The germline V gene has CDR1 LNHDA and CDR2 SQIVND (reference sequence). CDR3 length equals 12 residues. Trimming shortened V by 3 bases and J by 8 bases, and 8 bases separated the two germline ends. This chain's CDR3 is CASSIPGDEQFF. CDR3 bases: TGTGCCAGTAGTATTCCCGGAGATGAGCAGTTCTTC.

The CDR3 protein is CASSLGQGGAETQYF. Here the CDR3 DNA reads TGCGCCAGCAGCTTGGGCCAGGGGGGTGCGGAGACCCAGTACTTC. This chain uses TRBV5-1 with TRBJ2-5; TRBD1 is a possible D gene (7 bases). Trimming removed 0 bases from V and 5 bases from J, with 14 bases in between. The CDR3 has 15 residues. From germline, CDR1 is SGHRS and CDR2 YFSETQ.

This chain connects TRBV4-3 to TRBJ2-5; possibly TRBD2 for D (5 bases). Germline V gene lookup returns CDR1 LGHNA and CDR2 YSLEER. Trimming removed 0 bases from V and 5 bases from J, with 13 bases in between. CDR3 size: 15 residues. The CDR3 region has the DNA TGCGCCAGCAGCCAAGATTCCGCTAGCTATGAGACCCAGTACTTC. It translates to CASSQDSASYETQYF.

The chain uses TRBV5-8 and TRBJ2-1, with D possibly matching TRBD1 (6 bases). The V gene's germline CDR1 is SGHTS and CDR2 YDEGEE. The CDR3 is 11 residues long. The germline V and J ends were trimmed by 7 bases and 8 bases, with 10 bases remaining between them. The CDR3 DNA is TGTGCCAGCGGGGGCCTGGATGAGCAGTTCTTC. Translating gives CASGGLDEQFF.

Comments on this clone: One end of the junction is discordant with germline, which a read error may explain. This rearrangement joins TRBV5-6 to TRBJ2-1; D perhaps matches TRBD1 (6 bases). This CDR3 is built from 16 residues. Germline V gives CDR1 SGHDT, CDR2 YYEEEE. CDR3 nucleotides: TGTGCCAGCAGCCCTGTTGCCCAGGGGACCTACAGTGAGCAGTTCTTC. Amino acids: CASSPVAQGTYSEQFF.

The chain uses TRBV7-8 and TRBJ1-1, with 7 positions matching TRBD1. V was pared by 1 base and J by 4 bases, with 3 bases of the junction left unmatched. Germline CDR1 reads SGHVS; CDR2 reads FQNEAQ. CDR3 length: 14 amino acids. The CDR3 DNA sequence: TGTGCCAGCAGCTTAGGAGGGGGCGCCACTGAAGCTTTCTTT. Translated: CASSLGGGATEAFF.

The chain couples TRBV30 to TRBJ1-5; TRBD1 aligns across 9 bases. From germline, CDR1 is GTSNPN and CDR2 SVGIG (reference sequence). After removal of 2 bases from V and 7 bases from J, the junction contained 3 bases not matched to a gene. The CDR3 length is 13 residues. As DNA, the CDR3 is TGTGCCTGGAGTAGGACAGGGGAACAGCCCCAGCATTTT. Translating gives CAWSRTGEQPQHF.

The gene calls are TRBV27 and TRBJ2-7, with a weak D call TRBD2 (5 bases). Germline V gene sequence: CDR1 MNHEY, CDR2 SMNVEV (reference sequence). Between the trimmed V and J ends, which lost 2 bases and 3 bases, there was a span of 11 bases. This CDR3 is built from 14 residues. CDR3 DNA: TGTGCCAGCAGTTTAGTTGGGGAGTTCTACGAGCAGTACTTC. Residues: CASSLVGEFYEQYF.

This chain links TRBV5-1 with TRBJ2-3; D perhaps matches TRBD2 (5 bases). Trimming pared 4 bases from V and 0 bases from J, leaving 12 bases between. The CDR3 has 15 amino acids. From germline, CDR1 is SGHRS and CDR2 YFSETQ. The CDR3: CASSQTSPSTDTQYF. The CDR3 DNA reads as TGCGCCAGCAGCCAAACTAGTCCTAGCACAGATACGCAGTATTTT.